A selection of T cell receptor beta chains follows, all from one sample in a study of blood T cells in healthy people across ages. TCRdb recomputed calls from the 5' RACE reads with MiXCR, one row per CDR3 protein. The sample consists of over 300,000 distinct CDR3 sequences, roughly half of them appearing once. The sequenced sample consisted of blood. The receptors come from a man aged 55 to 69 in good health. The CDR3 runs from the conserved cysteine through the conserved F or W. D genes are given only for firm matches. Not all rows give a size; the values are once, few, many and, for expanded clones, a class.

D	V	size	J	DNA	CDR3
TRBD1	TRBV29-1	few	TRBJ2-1	TGCAGCGTCCGACAGGGGGGGTACAATGAGCAGTTCTTC	CSVRQGGYNEQFF
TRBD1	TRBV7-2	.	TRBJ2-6	TGTGCCAGCAGCCCCCGGGACAGGGGCTCTGGGGCCAACGTCCTGACTTTC	CASSPRDRGSGANVLTF
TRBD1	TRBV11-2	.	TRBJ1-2	TGTGCCAGCAGCCACGGACAGGGGGACTATGGCTACACCTTC	CASSHGQGDYGYTF
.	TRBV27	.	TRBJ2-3	TGTGCCAGCAGTCCCCCCCCTTGGGATACGCAGTATTTT	CASSPPPWDTQYF
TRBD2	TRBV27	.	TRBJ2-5	TGTGCCAGCAGTTTCACAGCGGGAGATGAGACCCAGTACTTC	CASSFTAGDETQYF
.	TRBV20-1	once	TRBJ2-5	TGCAGTGCGGATCTAGAGGGGGGGCAATTCGATGAGCAGTACTTC	CSADLEGGQFDEQYF
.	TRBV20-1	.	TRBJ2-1	TGCAGTGCTAGCGGGGGGCCCCGTGAGCAGTTCTTC	CSASGGPREQFF
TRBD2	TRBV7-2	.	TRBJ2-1	TGTGCCAGCAGCTCGCCATGGGGGGCTAGCGGGAATGAGCAGTTCTTC	CASSSPWGASGNEQFF
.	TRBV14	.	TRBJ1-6	TGTGCCAGCAGCCAAGATCAGCCAGCAATCGGTTCACCCCTCCACTTT	CASSQDQPAIGSPLHF
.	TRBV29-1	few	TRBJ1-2	TGCAGCGTCGACCTACAGGGATCAGGAGGCTACACCTTC	CSVDLQGSGGYTF
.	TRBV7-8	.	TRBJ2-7	TGTGCCAGCAGCCCTGGCAAATACGAGCAGTACTTC	CASSPGKYEQYF
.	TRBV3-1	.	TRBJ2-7	TGTGCCAGCAGCCCAACTCCTCGTTACCGCTCGTCCTACGAGCAGTACTTC	CASSPTPRYRSSYEQYF
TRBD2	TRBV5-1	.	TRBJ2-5	TGCGCCAGCAGCCTCGGGACTAGCGGGAAGGGTGAGACCCAGTACTTC	CASSLGTSGKGETQYF
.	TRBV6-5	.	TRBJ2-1	TGTGCCAGCAGGCAAGCGGGTCGGGCGAACAATGAGCAGTTCTTC	CASRQAGRANNEQFF
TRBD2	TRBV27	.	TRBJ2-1	TGTGCCAGCAGTTTTCTGCGGGAGGGCCTGTTCTTC	CASSFLREGLFF
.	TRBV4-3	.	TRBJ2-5	TGCGCCAGCAGCCAAGATTGGGCGAGTAGACCCAATGAGCAGTACTTC	CASSQDWASRPNEQYF
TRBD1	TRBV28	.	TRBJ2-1	TGTGCCAGCAGTCCCCCCGGGACAGGTTCCTACAATGAGCAGTTCTTC	CASSPPGTGSYNEQFF
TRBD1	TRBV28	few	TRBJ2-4	TGTGCCAGCAGTTCTAATTACAGGGGGCCTGTTGACATTCAGTACTTC	CASSSNYRGPVDIQYF
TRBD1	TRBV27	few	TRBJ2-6	TGTGCCAGCAGCTCCCCCCTAAGGACAGGGGCTGGGGCCAACGTCCTGACTTTC	CASSSPLRTGAGANVLTF
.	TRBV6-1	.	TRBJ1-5	TGTGCCAGCAGTGAAGCCCAGGGCAATCAGCCCCAGCATTTT	CASSEAQGNQPQHF
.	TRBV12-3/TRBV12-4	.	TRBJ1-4	TGTGCCAACAGTTTTAAGGGTATTAATGAAAAACTGTTTTTT	CANSFKGINEKLFF
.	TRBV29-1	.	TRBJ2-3	TGCAGCGTTCGAATGGCAGGAACTAGCACAGATACGCAGTATTTT	CSVRMAGTSTDTQYF
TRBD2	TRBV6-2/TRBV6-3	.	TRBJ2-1	TGTGCCAGCAGTTACGGGACTAGCGGGGTTAGCTCCTACAATGAGCAGTTCTTC	CASSYGTSGVSSYNEQFF
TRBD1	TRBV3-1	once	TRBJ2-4	TGTGCCAGCAGCCTTTCTCCGACAGGGGGTAACATTCAGTACTTC	CASSLSPTGGNIQYF
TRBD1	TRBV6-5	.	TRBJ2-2	TGTGCCAGCAGTTACTCACCCGGGACAGGCGACACCGGGGAGCTGTTTTTT	CASSYSPGTGDTGELFF
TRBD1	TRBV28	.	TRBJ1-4	TGTGCCAGCAGTTCCCTGGGGGACAGGGGGTGGGAAAAACTGTTTTTT	CASSSLGDRGWEKLFF
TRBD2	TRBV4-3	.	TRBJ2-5	TGCGCCAGCAGCCAAGATGGGTCGGGAGCGGGGGAGACCCAGTACTTC	CASSQDGSGAGETQYF
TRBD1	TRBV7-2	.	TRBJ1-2	TGTGCCAGCAGCCCAGGGGGGGCGTCCGATGGCTACACCTTC	CASSPGGASDGYTF
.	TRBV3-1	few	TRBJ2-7	TGTGCCAGCAGCCAGGGGGGAGTCGTCGAGCAGTACTTC	CASSQGGVVEQYF
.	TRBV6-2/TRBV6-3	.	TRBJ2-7	TGTGCCAGCAGAGATCTCGACGAGCAGTACTTC	CASRDLDEQYF
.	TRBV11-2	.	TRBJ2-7	TGTGCCAGCGAATCGGGGTCCAAGCAGTACTTC	CASESGSKQYF
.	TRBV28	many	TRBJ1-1	TGTGCCAGCAGTTTAGGGCAGCACACTGAAGCTTTCTTT	CASSLGQHTEAFF
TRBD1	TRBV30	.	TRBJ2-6	TGTGCCTGGAGCATAGACAGGGCTGGGGCCAACGTCCTGACTTTC	CAWSIDRAGANVLTF
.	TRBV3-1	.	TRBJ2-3	TGTGCCAGCAGCCAATTGGCAGGGAACACAGATACGCAGTATTTT	CASSQLAGNTDTQYF
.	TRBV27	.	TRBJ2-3	TGTGCCAGCAGTTTATCTCAGGGCAATACGCAGTATTTT	CASSLSQGNTQYF
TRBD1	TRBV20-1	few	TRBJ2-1	TGCAGTGCTAGGGGGACAGGGATCGGTGAGCAGTTCTTC	CSARGTGIGEQFF
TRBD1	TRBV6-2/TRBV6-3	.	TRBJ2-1	TGTGCCAGCAGTTATACCGAACGGGGACAGGTCTCCTACAATGAGCAGTTCTTC	CASSYTERGQVSYNEQFF
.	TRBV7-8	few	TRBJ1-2	TGTGCCAGCAGCTTGAATCGGGATGACTACACCTTC	CASSLNRDDYTF
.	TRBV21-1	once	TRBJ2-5	TGTGCCAGCAGATTAAAGGGACAGCCAGGGGAGACCCAGTACTTC	CASRLKGQPGETQYF
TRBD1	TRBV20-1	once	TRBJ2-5	TGCAGTGCTCCGGGACAGTGGTCGGAGACCCAGTACTTC	CSAPGQWSETQYF
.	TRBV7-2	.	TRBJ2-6	TGTGCCAGCAGCTCACAGGGAGGGAACTCTGGGGCCAACGTCCTGACTTTC	CASSSQGGNSGANVLTF
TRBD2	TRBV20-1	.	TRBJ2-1	TGCAGTGCTCTAGGCGGGGGGTCGGGCAATGAGCAGTTCTTC	CSALGGGSGNEQFF
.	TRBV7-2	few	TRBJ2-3	TGTGCCAGCAGCTCGACCAGGGTAGACACAGATACGCAGTATTTT	CASSSTRVDTDTQYF
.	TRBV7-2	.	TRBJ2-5	TGTGCCAGCAGCTTACCGGGGGGCAGGGAGACCCAGTACTTC	CASSLPGGRETQYF
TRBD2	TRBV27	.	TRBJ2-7	TGTGCCAGCAGCAGCGGGAGGGTGGATGAGCAGTACTTC	CASSSGRVDEQYF
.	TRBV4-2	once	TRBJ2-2	TGTGCCAGCAGCCAAAGGGAGAGGGTCGGCGGGGAGCTGTTTTTT	CASSQRERVGGELFF
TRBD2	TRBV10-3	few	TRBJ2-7	TGTGCCATCAGTGAAGGACTAGCGAGCGAGCAGTACTTC	CAISEGLASEQYF
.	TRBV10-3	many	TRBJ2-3	TGTGCCATCAGTGAGGGGCCACTGAGGGATACGCAGTATTTT	CAISEGPLRDTQYF
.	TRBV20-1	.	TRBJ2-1	TGCAGTGCTAGACCACGGGCGGGACGCTCCTACAATGAGCAGTTCTTC	CSARPRAGRSYNEQFF
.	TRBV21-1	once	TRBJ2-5	TGTGCCTGCTGCAAGGGACAGGGTGGGCAGACCCAGTACTTC	CACCKGQGGQTQYF
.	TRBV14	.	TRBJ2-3	TGTGCCAGCAGCCAAGATAGGAGGGGGTGGAGGCGCGATACGCAGTATTTT	CASSQDRRGWRRDTQYF
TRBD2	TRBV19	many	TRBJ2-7	TGTGCCAGCAGAAGCGGGAGTGGCTACGAGCAGTACTTC	CASRSGSGYEQYF
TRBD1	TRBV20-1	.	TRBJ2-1	TGCAGTGCTCGACCCGGGACAGGGGGCAGCAATGAGCAGTTCTTC	CSARPGTGGSNEQFF
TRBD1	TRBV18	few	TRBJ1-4	TGTGCCAGCTCACCACCCGACAGGGAGGCTAATGAAAAACTGTTTTTT	CASSPPDREANEKLFF
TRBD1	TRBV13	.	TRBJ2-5	TGTGCCAGCAGCTTAGGACAGGGGGGCTTGGGGACCCAGTACTTC	CASSLGQGGLGTQYF
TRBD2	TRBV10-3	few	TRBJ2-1	TGTGCCATCAGTGAGTCCAAGGAGCGGGGGGGTCAAAATGAGCAGTTCTTC	CAISESKERGGQNEQFF
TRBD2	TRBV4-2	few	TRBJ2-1	TGTGCCAGCAGCCTGACTAGCGGGGTCGACAATGAGCAGTTCTTC	CASSLTSGVDNEQFF
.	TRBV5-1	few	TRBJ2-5	TGCGCCAGCAGCTTGCAGGAGTTGAAAGAGACCCAGTACTTC	CASSLQELKETQYF
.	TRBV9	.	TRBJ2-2	TGTGCCAGCAGCGTAGTGGGGTCTGTCGGGGAGCTGTTTTTT	CASSVVGSVGELFF